This entry is about one TCR beta chain. The germline V gene has CDR1 SGHRS and CDR2 YFSETQ. Deletions cut 0 bases from V and 1 base from J, with 11 bases between. The CDR3 sequence is 16 residues long. How the authors handled the data: Estimates of nucleated cell counts were drawn from the amplification of reference gene primers. Data came from immunoSEQ multiplex PCR; TCRdb stores just in-frame clones and leaves some out. That table furnishes V, J and clone size, whereas the DNA furnished D and trimming. This sample has 66,000 or so clones, with about 86% found just once. These data are taken from a study of blood T cell repertoires in COVID-19. Study overall: In each case, the material was cDNA or gDNA derived from T cells, B-cell-depleted T cells, or PBMCs.

Material for sequencing was peripheral blood. The TCR originated in a man aged 45-65 years with active COVID-19. The chain recombines TRBV5-1 with TRBJ2-1, with D maybe TRBD2 (5 bases). CDR3 nucleotides: TGCGCCAGCAGCTTGGACAGTGGCGGGTCCTACAATGAGCAGTTCTTC. It yields the protein CASSLDSGGSYNEQFF. The full variable domain, with the rest looked up from reference TRBV5-1 and TRBJ2-1, is KAGVTQTPRYLIKTRGQQVTLSCSPISGHRSVSWYQQTPGQGLQFLFEYFSETQRNKGNFPGRFSGRQFSNSRSEMNVSTLELGDSALYLCASSLDSGGSYNEQFFGPGTRLTVL.